One TCR beta chain is described in this entry. No antigen is known for it. Germline CDR1 is SGHNT and CDR2 is YENEEA. V was cut by 6 bases and J by 3 bases, with 7 bases left in between. The CDR3 covers 12 residues. The sample originates from a study of T cells in Graves' hyperthyroidism and ophthalmopathy. Findings and limits, study-wide: The model foresaw ophthalmopathy a median around 6.8 months prior to onset.

For the diagnoses, clinical symptoms, serum thyroxine and TRAb, thyroid ultrasound and orbital computed tomography were used. What was amplified from RNA transcripts were TCR beta CDR3 regions. HTBI primers were employed in a first-round RT-PCR of the TCR CDR3. Each CDR3 protein gets one entry after TCRdb re-called the multiplex PCR reads with MiXCR. The table shows a few hundred thousand distinct CDR3 sequences, with approximately 14% occurring only once. This clonotype was sampled from a woman younger than 45 with Graves' ophthalmopathy. Sequencing input: blood. The rearrangement joins TRBV11-3 to TRBJ2-3; D ambiguous. CDR3 bases: TGTGCCAGCAGTCGTAGGACAGATACGCAGTATTTT. Protein product: CASSRRTDTQYF.